The 18 T cell receptor beta chains below come from one sample, sequenced in a study of OX40 agonist ivuxolimab in advanced cancers. The protocol used for the library was the immunoSEQ multiplex PCR assay. TCRdb took over this immuneACCESS table, retaining in-frame rearrangements with V and J assigned. Such tables are incomplete; in checked studies, under half of the missing clones stem from an unresolved V gene, and the remainder is unexplained. This sample has 60,000 to 85,000 clones in its table, and 90% to 95% of those were observed once. The top ten clonotypes cover 20% of the sample. Material: CD4+ or CD8+ T cells sorted from blood, obtained in a trial of the OX40 agonist ivuxolimab. The receptors originated from an adult with an advanced solid tumor such as melanoma, head and neck, liver or kidney cancer.

The J gene is TRBJ2-5, the V gene TRBV6-1; no clear D. V was cut by 5 bases and J by 1 base, with 11 bases left in between. In germline, CDR1 is MNHNS, CDR2 SASEGT. The CDR3 extends over 14 amino acids. CDR3 bases: TGTGCCAGCAGTCCATACAGAGTCCAAGAGACCCAGTACTTC. Protein product: CASSPYRVQETQYF.

This clone appeared once. Distinct nucleotide sequences in the sample also encode this CDR3. The genes are TRBV27 and TRBJ1-5; maybe TRBD1 (5 bases). Trimming removed 0 bases from V and 4 bases from J, with 7 bases in between. CDR3 size: 14 residues. Germline lookup yields CDR1 MNHEY and CDR2 SMNVEV (reference sequence). The CDR3 DNA reads TGTGCCAGCAGTTTATCTGGGGGGAATCAGCCCCAGCATTTT. It translates to CASSLSGGNQPQHF.

The J gene is TRBJ1-5, the V gene TRBV4-3; D possibly corresponds to TRBD1 (6 bases). Trimming shortened V by 0 bases and J by 9 bases, and 15 bases separated the two germline ends. Germline CDR1 is LGHNA and CDR2 is YSLEER. The CDR3 consists of 15 residues. The CDR3 loop is CASSQDRSGAGPQHF. The CDR3 DNA sequence: TGCGCCAGCAGCCAAGATCGATCAGGGGCGGGGCCCCAGCATTTT.

The chain has TRBV21-1 and TRBJ2-7. TRBV21-1 is a pseudogene segment. The CDR3 has 15 amino acids. CDR3 protein: CASSKVGRVAYEQYF. The CDR3 DNA sequence: TGTGCCAGCAGCAAAGTGGGACGCGTGGCCTACGAGCAGTACTTC.

The chain uses TRBV27 and TRBJ1-5; no definite D call. Trimming shortened V by 5 bases and J by 4 bases, and 9 bases separated the two germline ends. The CDR3 is 13 amino acids. Germline CDR1 reads MNHEY; CDR2 reads SMNVEV (reference sequence). The CDR3 nucleotides read TGTGCCAGCAGTCTACACGGAAATCAGCCCCAGCATTTT. This gives the protein CASSLHGNQPQHF.

V usage is TRBV19 and J usage is TRBJ2-7, with TRBD1 matching 10 bases. This CDR3 has 14 amino acids. Germline trimming cut 5 bases from V and 4 bases from J; bases unmatched to any gene: 5. Germline-derived CDR1 and CDR2 are LNHDA and SQIVND (reference sequence). CDR3 coding DNA: TGTGCCAGTAGTCTGGGACAGGGGCTTTACGAGCAGTACTTC. This sequence encodes CASSLGQGLYEQYF. The whole variable domain, remainder taken from reference TRBV19 and TRBJ2-7, is DGGITQSPKYLFRKEGQNVTLSCEQNLNHDAMYWYRQDPGQGLRLIYYSQIVNDFQKGDIAEGYSVSREKKESFPLTVTSAQKNPTAFYLCASSLGQGLYEQYFGPGTRLTVT.

The chain combines TRBV25-1 with TRBJ2-7; possible D gene TRBD1, 6 bases. In germline, CDR1 is MGHDK, CDR2 SYGVNS. The CDR3 runs to 13 residues. V lost 7 bases and J 2 bases, leaving 12 bases between the germline ends. CDR3 residues: CASTAWDTYEQYF. The CDR3 DNA is TGTGCCAGCACCGCCTGGGACACCTACGAGCAGTACTTC.

The rearrangement links TRBV27 to TRBJ1-1; 7 bases match TRBD1. The V segment lost 7 bases and the J segment 6 bases; nucleotides outside the gene matches: 11. Germline V lookup: CDR1 MNHEY, CDR2 SMNVEV (reference sequence). The CDR3 consists of 14 residues. This chain's CDR3 is CASNPRQGFPEAFF. CDR3 bases: TGTGCCAGCAACCCGAGACAGGGTTTCCCTGAAGCTTTCTTT.

This chain joins TRBV14 and TRBJ1-2; D perhaps matches TRBD1 (5 bases). The CDR3 spans 15 residues. Germline CDR1 SGHDN, CDR2 FVKESK. Trimming pared 3 bases from V and 2 bases from J, leaving 13 bases between. The CDR3 loop reads CASSHVLGGNYGYTF. CDR3 coding DNA: TGTGCCAGCAGCCACGTCCTGGGGGGAAACTATGGCTACACCTTC.

The rearrangement uses TRBV18 and TRBJ2-3; TRBD2 matches 13 bases. The V gene's germline CDR1 is KGHSH and CDR2 LQKENI. CDR3 length: 18 residues. The ends lost 3 bases at V and 0 bases at J; junction bases unmatched: 6. CDR3 region: CASSPGTSGIPSTDTQYF. CDR3 DNA sequence: TGTGCCAGCTCACCGGGGACTAGCGGGATCCCTAGCACAGATACGCAGTATTTT.

This chain uses TRBV5-8 with TRBJ1-1; no clear D. The V and J ends lost 0 bases and 1 base respectively, with 7 bases between them. The CDR3 spans 14 residues. Looked up from germline, CDR1 is SGHTS and CDR2 is YDEGEE. CDR3 nucleotide sequence: TGTGCCAGCAGCTTGGTGCCGGGGAACACTGAAGCTTTCTTT. It yields the protein CASSLVPGNTEAFF.

This chain connects TRBV7-6 to TRBJ2-7; 8 bases are a match to TRBD2. The germline V gene encodes CDR1 SGHVS and CDR2 FNYEAQ. The CDR3 covers 15 residues. The J segment lost 0 bases and the V segment lost 2 bases, leaving 3 bases of the junction unmatched. The CDR3 DNA sequence: TGTGCCAGCAGCTTAAAGGGACTAGGCTCCTACGAGCAGTACTTC. Translating it yields CASSLKGLGSYEQYF.

The chain carries TRBV13 and TRBJ2-7, with TRBD1 identical over 7 bases. Germline V gives CDR1 PRHDT, CDR2 FYEKMQ (reference sequence). CDR3 length equals 14 residues. The junction had 7 bases not matched to a gene; V was cut back by 5 bases and J by 3 bases. The CDR3 loop is CASSLGQQIYEQYF. In nucleotides, the CDR3 is TGTGCCAGCAGCCTGGGACAGCAAATCTACGAGCAGTACTTC.

The chain uses TRBV4-1 and TRBJ2-2, with TRBD2 identical over 7 bases. This CDR3 has 15 residues. Losses at the gene ends were 3 bases for V and 0 bases for J; bases not matched to a gene: 1. Per the germline V gene, CDR1 is MGHRA and CDR2 is YSYEKL. DNA for the CDR3: TGCGCCAGCAGCCATGGGACTACGAACACCGGGGAGCTGTTTTTT. Its protein is CASSHGTTNTGELFF.

The gene calls are TRBV28 and TRBJ2-1, with 9 bases matching TRBD2. V was clipped by 6 bases and J by 2 bases; unmatched bases: 5. The CDR3 sequence is 15 residues long. The germline V gene has CDR1 MDHEN and CDR2 SYDVKM. The chain's CDR3 is CASRKPSGAYNEQFF. The CDR3 DNA is TGTGCCAGCAGAAAGCCTAGCGGGGCCTACAATGAGCAGTTCTTC.

The rearrangement uses TRBV5-1 and TRBJ1-2; 7 bases match TRBD1. The CDR3 extends over 15 amino acids. The V and J ends lost 4 bases and 0 bases, in that order; junction bases with no gene match: 6. The germline gives CDR1 SGHRS, CDR2 YFSETQ. Here the CDR3 reads CASSPMGTANYGYTF. DNA for the CDR3: TGCGCCAGCAGCCCTATGGGGACAGCTAACTATGGCTACACCTTC.

This sequence joins TRBV4-3 and TRBJ1-1; D not resolved. Trimming cost V 0 bases and J 5 bases, with 13 bases left between them. The CDR3 is 15 amino acids. Germline V gives CDR1 LGHNA, CDR2 YSLEER. For the CDR3, the DNA is TGCGCCAGCAGCCAAGATTCGGGATTTCTTACTGAAGCTTTCTTT. Its protein product is CASSQDSGFLTEAFF.

V and J are TRBV19 and TRBJ1-1, with 11 bases aligning to TRBD1. The CDR3 has 20 residues. CDR1 is LNHDA, CDR2 SQIVND, per germline (reference sequence). The V gene end was trimmed by 7 bases and the J gene end by 1 base; junction bases not matched to a gene: 20. CDR3 region: CASTYSWDRGSYIRNTEAFF. In nucleotides, the CDR3 is TGTGCCAGTACCTATAGCTGGGACAGGGGGAGCTATATAAGGAACACTGAAGCTTTCTTT.